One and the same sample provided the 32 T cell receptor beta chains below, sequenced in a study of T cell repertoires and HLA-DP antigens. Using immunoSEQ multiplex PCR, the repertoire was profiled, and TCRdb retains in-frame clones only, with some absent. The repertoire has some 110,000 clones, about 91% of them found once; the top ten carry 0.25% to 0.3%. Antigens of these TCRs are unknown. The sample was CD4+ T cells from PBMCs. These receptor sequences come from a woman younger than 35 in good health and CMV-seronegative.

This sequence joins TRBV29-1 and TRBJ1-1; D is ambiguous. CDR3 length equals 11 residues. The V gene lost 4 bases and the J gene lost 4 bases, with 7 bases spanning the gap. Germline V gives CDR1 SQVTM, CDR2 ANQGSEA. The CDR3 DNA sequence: TGCAGCGTTGGACGGTTCACTGAAGCTTTCTTT. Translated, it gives CSVGRFTEAFF. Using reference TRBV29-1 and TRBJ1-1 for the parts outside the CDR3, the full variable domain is SAVISQKPSRDICQRGTSLTIQCQVDSQVTMMFWYRQQPGQSLTLIATANQGSEATYESGFVIDKFPISRPNLTFSTLTVSNMSPEDSSIYLCSVGRFTEAFFGQGTRLTVV.

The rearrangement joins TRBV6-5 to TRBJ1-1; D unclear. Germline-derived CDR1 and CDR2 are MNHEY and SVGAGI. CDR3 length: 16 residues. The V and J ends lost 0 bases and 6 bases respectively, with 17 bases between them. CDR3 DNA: TGTGCCAGCAGTTACTCGATAACGGGCCACCGGGCTGAAGCTTTCTTT. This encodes CASSYSITGHRAEAFF.

DNA for the CDR3: TGTGCCAGCAGCCCGGGACAGGGGTTGGAGTCAGATACGCAGTATTTT. Protein sequence: CASSPGQGLESDTQYF. J is TRBJ2-3 and V is TRBV5-6, with 10 positions matching TRBD1. The germline CDR1 and CDR2 sequences are SGHDT and YYEEEE. This CDR3 spans 16 amino acids. J lost 4 bases, V lost 4 bases, and 9 bases had no gene match.

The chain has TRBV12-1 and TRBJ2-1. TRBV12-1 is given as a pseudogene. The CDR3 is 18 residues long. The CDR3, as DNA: TGTGCCAGCAGCTCCGGGCCTAGACGGATCCCGGCGTACAATGAGCAGTTCTTC. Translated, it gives CASSSGPRRIPAYNEQFF.

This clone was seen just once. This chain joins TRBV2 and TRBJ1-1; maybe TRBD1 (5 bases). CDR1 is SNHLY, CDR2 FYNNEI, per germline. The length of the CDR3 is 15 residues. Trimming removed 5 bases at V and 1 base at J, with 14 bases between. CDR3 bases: TGTGCCAGCAGTAGGGACTCAGGCCAGAACACTGAAGCTTTCTTT. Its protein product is CASSRDSGQNTEAFF.

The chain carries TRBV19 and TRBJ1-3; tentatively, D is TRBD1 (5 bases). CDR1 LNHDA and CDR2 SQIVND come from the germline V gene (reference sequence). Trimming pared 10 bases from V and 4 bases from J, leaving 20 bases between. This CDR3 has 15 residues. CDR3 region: CATREETAHGNTIYF. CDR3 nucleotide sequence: TGTGCCACCCGGGAGGAGACAGCGCACGGAAACACCATATATTTT.

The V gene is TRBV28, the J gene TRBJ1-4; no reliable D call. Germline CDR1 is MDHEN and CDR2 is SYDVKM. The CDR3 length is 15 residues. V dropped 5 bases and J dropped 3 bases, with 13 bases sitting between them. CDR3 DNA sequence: TGTGCCAGCAGTCCCGGATGGGGTGCTAATGAAAAACTGTTTTTT. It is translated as CASSPGWGANEKLFF.

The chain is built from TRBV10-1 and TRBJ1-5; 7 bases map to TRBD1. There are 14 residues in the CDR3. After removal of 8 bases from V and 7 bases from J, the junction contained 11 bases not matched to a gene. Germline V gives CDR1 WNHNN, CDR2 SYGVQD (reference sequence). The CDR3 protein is CASYTGAVGQPQHF. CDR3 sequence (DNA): TGCGCCAGCTATACAGGGGCGGTAGGCCAGCCCCAGCATTTT.

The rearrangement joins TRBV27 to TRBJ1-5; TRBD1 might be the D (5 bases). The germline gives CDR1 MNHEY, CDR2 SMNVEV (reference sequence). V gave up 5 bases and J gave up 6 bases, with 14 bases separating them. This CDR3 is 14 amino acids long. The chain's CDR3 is CASSPLIGTQPQHF. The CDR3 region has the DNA TGTGCCAGCAGTCCCTTGATAGGGACTCAGCCCCAGCATTTT.

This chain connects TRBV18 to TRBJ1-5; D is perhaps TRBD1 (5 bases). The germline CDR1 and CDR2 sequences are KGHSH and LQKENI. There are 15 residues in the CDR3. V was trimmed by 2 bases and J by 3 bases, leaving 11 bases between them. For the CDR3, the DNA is TGTGCCAGCTCACCAGGGGCGGGCTCCAATCAGCCCCAGCATTTT. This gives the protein CASSPGAGSNQPQHF. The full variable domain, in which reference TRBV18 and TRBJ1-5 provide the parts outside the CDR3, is NAGVMQNPRHLVRRRGQEARLRCSPMKGHSHVYWYRQLPEEGLKFMVYLQKENIIDESGMPKERFSAEFPKEGPSILRIQQVVRGDSAAYFCASSPGAGSNQPQHFGDGTRLSIL.

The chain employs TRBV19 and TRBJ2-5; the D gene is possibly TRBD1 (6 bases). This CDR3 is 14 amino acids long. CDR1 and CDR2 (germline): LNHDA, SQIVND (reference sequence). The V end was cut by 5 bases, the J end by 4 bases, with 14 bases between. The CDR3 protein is CASSRAGVRETQYF. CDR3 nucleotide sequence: TGTGCCAGTAGTCGGGCAGGGGTTAGAGAGACCCAGTACTTC.

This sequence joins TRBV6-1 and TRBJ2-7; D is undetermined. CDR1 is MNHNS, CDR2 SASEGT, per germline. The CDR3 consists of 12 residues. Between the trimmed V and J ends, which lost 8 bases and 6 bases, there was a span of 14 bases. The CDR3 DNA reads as TGTGCCAGCGGCCCGCAGGTCGGCGAGCAGTACGTC. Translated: CASGPQVGEQYV.

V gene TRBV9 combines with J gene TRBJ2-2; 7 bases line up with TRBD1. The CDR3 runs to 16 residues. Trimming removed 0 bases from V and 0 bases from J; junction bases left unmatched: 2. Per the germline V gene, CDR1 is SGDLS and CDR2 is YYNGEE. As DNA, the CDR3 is TGTGCCAGCAGCGTAGAAGGGGGCACGAACACCGGGGAGCTGTTTTTT. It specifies CASSVEGGTNTGELFF. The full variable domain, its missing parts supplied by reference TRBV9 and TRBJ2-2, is DSGVTQTPKHLITATGQRVTLRCSPRSGDLSVYWYQQSLDQGLQFLIQYYNGEERAKGNILERFSAQQFPDLHSELNLSSLELGDSALYFCASSVEGGTNTGELFFGEGSRLTVL.

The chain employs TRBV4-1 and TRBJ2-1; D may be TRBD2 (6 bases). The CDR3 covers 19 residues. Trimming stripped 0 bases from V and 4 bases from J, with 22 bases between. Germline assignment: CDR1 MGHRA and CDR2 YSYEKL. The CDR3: CASSQDLLDLSGEYNEQFF. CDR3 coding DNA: TGCGCCAGCAGCCAAGATTTGTTGGACCTTAGCGGAGAGTACAATGAGCAGTTCTTC.

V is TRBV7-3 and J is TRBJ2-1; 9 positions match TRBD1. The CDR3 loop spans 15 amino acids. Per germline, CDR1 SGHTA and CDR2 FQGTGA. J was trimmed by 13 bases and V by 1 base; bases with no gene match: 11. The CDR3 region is CASSLILGQGRVQFF. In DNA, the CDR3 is TGTGCCAGCAGCTTAATCCTGGGACAGGGACGGGTACAGTTCTTC.

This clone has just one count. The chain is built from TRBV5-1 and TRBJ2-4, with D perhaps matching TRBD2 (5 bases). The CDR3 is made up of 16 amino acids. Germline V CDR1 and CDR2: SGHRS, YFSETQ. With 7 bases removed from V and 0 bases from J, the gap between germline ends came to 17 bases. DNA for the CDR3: TGCGCCAGCTCTTTCCTAGGCGCGGGAGCCAAAAACATTCAGTACTTC. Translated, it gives CASSFLGAGAKNIQYF. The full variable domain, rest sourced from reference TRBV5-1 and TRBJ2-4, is KAGVTQTPRYLIKTRGQQVTLSCSPISGHRSVSWYQQTPGQGLQFLFEYFSETQRNKGNFPGRFSGRQFSNSRSEMNVSTLELGDSALYLCASSFLGAGAKNIQYFGAGTRLSVL.

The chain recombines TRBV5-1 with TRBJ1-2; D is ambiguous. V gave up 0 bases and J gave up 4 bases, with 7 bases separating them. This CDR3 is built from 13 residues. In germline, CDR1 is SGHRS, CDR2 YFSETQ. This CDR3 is CASSLAQTYGYTF. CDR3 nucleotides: TGCGCCAGCAGCTTGGCCCAGACCTATGGCTACACCTTC. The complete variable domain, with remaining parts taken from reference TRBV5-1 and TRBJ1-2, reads KAGVTQTPRYLIKTRGQQVTLSCSPISGHRSVSWYQQTPGQGLQFLFEYFSETQRNKGNFPGRFSGRQFSNSRSEMNVSTLELGDSALYLCASSLAQTYGYTFGSGTRLTVV.

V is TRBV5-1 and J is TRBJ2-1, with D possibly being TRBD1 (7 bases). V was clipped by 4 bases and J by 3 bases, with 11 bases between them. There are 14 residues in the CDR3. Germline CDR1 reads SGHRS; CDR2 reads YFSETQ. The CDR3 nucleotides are TGCGCCAGCAGCCCGGGGGACAGCTACAATGAGCAGTTCTTC. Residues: CASSPGDSYNEQFF.

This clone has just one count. Here the CDR3 DNA reads TGTGCCACCAGCTCCAAGCGTCGCGGGGGTTCCGAAAAACTGTTTTTT. Amino acids: CATSSKRRGGSEKLFF. V usage is TRBV15 and J usage is TRBJ1-4; D perhaps matches TRBD1 (5 bases). Germline-derived CDR1 and CDR2 are LNHNV and YYDKDF (reference sequence). The CDR3 is 16 amino acids. V lost 5 bases to trimming and J lost 8 bases, with 21 bases between them.

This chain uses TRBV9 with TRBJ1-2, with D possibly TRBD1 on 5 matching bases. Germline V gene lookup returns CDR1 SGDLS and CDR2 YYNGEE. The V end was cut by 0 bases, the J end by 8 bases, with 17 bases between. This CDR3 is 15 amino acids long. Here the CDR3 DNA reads TGTGCCAGCAGCGTAGATCCAGGGTTAAAGTACGGCTACACCTTC. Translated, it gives CASSVDPGLKYGYTF.

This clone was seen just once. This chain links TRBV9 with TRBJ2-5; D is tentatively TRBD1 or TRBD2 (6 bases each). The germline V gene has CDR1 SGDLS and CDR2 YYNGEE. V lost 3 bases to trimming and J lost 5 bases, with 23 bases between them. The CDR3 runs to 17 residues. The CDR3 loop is CASSGRGGGGILETQYF. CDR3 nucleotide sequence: TGTGCCAGCAGCGGTAGGGGAGGAGGGGGAATTCTCGAGACCCAGTACTTC.

The CDR3 sequence: CASSQDSGQLMGMNTEAFF. Written as DNA, the CDR3 is TGTGCCAGCAGCCAAGATTCAGGGCAGTTAATGGGGATGAACACTGAAGCTTTCTTT. The rearrangement joins TRBV4-2 to TRBJ1-1; a possible D gene is TRBD1 (5 bases). Between the trimmed V and J ends, which lost 0 bases and 0 bases, there was a span of 20 bases. CDR1 is LGHNA and CDR2 is YNFKEQ in the germline V gene. This CDR3 region has 19 residues.

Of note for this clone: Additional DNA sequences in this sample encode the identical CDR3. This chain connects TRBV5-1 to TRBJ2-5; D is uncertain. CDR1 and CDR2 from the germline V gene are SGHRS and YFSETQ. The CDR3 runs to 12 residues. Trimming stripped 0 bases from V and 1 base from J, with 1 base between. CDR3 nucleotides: TGCGCCAGCAGCTTGGCCCAAGAGACCCAGTACTTC. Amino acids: CASSLAQETQYF.

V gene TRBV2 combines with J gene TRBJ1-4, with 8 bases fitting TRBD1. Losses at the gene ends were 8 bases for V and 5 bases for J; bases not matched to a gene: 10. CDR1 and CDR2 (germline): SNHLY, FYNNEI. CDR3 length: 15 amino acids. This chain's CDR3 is CASGGLDRVNEKLFF. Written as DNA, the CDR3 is TGTGCCAGCGGTGGACTGGACAGGGTGAATGAAAAACTGTTTTTT.

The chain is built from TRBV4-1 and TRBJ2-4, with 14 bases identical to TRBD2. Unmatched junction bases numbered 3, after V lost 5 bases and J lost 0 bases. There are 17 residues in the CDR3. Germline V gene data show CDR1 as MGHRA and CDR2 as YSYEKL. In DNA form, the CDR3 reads TGCGCCAGCAGCTACGGACTAGCGGGGGGAGCCAAAAACATTCAGTACTTC. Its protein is CASSYGLAGGAKNIQYF.

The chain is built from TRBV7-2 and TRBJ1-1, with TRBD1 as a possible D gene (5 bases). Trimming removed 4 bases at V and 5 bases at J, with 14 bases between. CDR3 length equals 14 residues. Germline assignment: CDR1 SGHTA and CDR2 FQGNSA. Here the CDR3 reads CASSSWDLRTEAFF. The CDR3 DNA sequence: TGTGCCAGCAGCTCTTGGGACCTTAGGACTGAAGCTTTCTTT.

CDR3 sequence: CASSPGRAHEQFF. The CDR3 DNA sequence: TGTGCCAGCTCACCAGGCAGGGCCCATGAGCAGTTCTTC. This chain connects TRBV18 to TRBJ2-1; TRBD1 is a possible D gene (5 bases). Germline-derived CDR1 and CDR2 are KGHSH and LQKENI. V dropped 2 bases and J dropped 8 bases, with 10 bases sitting between them. The CDR3 has 13 residues.

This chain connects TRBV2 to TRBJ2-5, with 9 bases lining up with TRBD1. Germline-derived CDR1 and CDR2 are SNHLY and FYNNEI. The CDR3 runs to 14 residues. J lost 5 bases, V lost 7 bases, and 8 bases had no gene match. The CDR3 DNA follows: TGTGCCAGCACCCGGGACAGGGATCCGGAGACCCAGTACTTC. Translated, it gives CASTRDRDPETQYF.

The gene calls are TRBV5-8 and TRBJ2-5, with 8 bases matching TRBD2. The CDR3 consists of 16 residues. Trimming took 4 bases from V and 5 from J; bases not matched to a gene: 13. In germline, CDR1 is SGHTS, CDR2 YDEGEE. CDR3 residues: CASSPNRGGLRETQYF. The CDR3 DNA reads TGTGCCAGCAGCCCCAACCGGGGGGGGCTAAGGGAGACCCAGTACTTC.

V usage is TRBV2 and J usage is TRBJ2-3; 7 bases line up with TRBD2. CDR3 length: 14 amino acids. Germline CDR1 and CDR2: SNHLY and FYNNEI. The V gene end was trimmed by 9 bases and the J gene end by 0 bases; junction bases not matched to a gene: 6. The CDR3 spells CASKRGPSTDTQYF. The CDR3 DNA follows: TGTGCCAGTAAGCGGGGCCCTAGCACAGATACGCAGTATTTT. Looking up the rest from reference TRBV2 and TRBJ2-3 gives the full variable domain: EPEVTQTPSHQVTQMGQEVILRCVPISNHLYFYWYRQILGQKVEFLVSFYNNEISEKSEIFDDQFSVERPDGSNFTLKIRSTKLEDSAMYFCASKRGPSTDTQYFGPGTRLTVL.

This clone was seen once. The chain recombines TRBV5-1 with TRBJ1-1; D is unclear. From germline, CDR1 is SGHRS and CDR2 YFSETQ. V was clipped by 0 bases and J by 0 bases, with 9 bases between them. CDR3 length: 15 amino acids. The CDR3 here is CASSLGQTLNTEAFF. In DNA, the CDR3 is TGCGCCAGCAGCTTGGGGCAGACCTTGAACACTGAAGCTTTCTTT.

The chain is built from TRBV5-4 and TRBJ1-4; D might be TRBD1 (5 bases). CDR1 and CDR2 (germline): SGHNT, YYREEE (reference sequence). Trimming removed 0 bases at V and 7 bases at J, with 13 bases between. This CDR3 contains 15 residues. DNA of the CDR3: TGTGCCAGCAGCTTGGTCGGGGGAAGGGGTGAAAAACTGTTTTTT. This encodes CASSLVGGRGEKLFF.